The 3 T cell receptor beta chains in this list originate from one sample, sequenced in a study of blood T cell repertoires in COVID-19. Profiled with immunoSEQ multiplex PCR; TCRdb holds only in-frame clones, not every one. Here the sample spans some 37,000 clones, roughly 86% being singletons. The specimen was peripheral blood. The receptors shown here come from a man aged 50 to 59 in a cohort sampled during active COVID-19.

This chain connects TRBV27 to TRBJ1-4; 8 bases match TRBD1. J was trimmed by 2 bases and V by 5 bases; bases with no gene match: 7. Germline-derived CDR1 and CDR2 are MNHEY and SMNVEV (reference sequence). This CDR3 has 16 residues. CDR3 sequence: CASSQTSGGTNEKLFF. CDR3 sequence (DNA): TGTGCCAGCAGTCAGACATCAGGGGGCACTAATGAAAAACTGTTTTTT.

V gene TRBV7-9 combines with J gene TRBJ2-3, with 8 bases fitting TRBD2. With 4 bases clipped from V and 2 bases from J, the junction kept 11 bases outside the gene matches. Germline V gene sequence: CDR1 SEHNR, CDR2 FQNEAQ (reference sequence). This CDR3 comprises 17 residues. The CDR3 protein is CASSSQGSGESTDTQYF. CDR3 DNA sequence: TGTGCCAGCAGCTCCCAGGGTAGCGGGGAATCCACAGATACGCAGTATTTT.

The gene calls are TRBV4-1 and TRBJ2-7; perhaps TRBD2 as D (6 bases). The ends were cut back, 0 bases at V and 2 bases at J, with 11 bases in the middle. CDR3 length: 15 residues. Germline V lookup: CDR1 MGHRA, CDR2 YSYEKL. CDR3 nucleotides: TGCGCCAGCAGCCAAGAGGAGGGGTCGGCCTACGAGCAGTACTTC. It codes for CASSQEEGSAYEQYF.